This TCR beta chain was recorded in a study of blood T cell repertoires in COVID-19. About the research overall: Both acute and convalescent COVID-19 samples were obtained from the United States, Italy and Spain. Nucleic acid was either cDNA or gDNA, and it came from T cells, B-cell-depleted T cells, or PBMCs.

Original data processing: Amplification with reference gene primers provided the estimates of nucleated cell counts. Clones were read by immunoSEQ multiplex PCR, and TCRdb kept only the in-frame ones, dropping some. V, J and clone size derive from that table, while D and trimming were established from the DNA sequence. Of about 160,000 clones in the sample, about 85% were seen once. This CDR3 has 15 residues. Germline loops: CDR1 MDHEN, CDR2 SYDVKM. Losses at the gene ends were 8 bases for V and 5 bases for J; bases not matched to a gene: 11. This chain joins TRBV28 and TRBJ1-3, with 8 bases matching TRBD1. The TCR comes from a middle-aged man with acute or convalescent COVID-19. The sequenced sample consisted of peripheral blood. CDR3 sequence: CASGSRTGMRNTIYF. DNA for the CDR3: TGTGCCAGCGGGTCTAGGACAGGGATGAGAAACACCATATATTTT.